This is a list of T cell receptor beta chains from one sample in a study of identifying expanded T cells in peripheral blood. Clones were sequenced by immunoSEQ multiplex PCR, and TCRdb holds only the in-frame ones, with some missing. Found here are 84,000 or so clones, about nine tenths of them singletons; the top ten hold 2.5% to 3%. Material for sequencing was blood. The receptor set was obtained from a person aged 18 to 75 in good health. Both conserved end residues are part of each CDR3. Fields, in order: CDR3 length, D gene, clone size, J gene, V gene, CDR3 DNA, CDR3 protein. A D gene is named only where the DNA matches it firmly. A clone size is listed for some rows: how often the clone was seen (once, few, many), or a class if it is expanded.

14	TRBD1	NA	TRBJ2-3	TRBV19	TGTGCCAGTGCGGACAGGGGCTTCACAGATACGCAGTATTTT	CASADRGFTDTQYF
16	NA	NA	TRBJ1-4	TRBV11-1	TGTGCCAGCAGCTTTCGGACTAGCACGCCGTATGAAAAACTGTTTTTT	CASSFRTSTPYEKLFF
18	NA	NA	TRBJ1-6	TRBV4-1	TGCGCCAGCAGCTCCCAGAGCGATCGAGTAGGTGCGGATTCACCCCTCCACTTT	CASSSQSDRVGADSPLHF
11	NA	NA	TRBJ1-4	TRBV14	TGTGCCAGCAGCTACGGGGGAGAGCTGTTTTTT	CASSYGGELFF
16	NA	NA	TRBJ1-6	TRBV6-5	TGTGCCAGCAGTTACTCGGGGGGATCCTATAATTCACCCCTCCACTTT	CASSYSGGSYNSPLHF
16	TRBD1	NA	TRBJ2-2	TRBV11-3	TGTGCCAGCAGCGGACAGGGGGCGGTCGACACCGGGGAGCTGTTTTTT	CASSGQGAVDTGELFF
16	TRBD2	NA	TRBJ2-1	TRBV4-2	TGTGCCAGCAGCCAAGGGGCTAGCGGGATCTACAATGAGCAGTTCTTC	CASSQGASGIYNEQFF
18	TRBD1	NA	TRBJ2-3	TRBV4-3	TGCGCCAGCAGCCAAGAACGGACAGGCCGACTTGGCACAGATACGCAGTATTTT	CASSQERTGRLGTDTQYF
16	NA	NA	TRBJ1-1	TRBV7-2	TGTGCCAGCAGCTTAGGATCAGGGTGGATGAACACTGAAGCTTTCTTT	CASSLGSGWMNTEAFF
15	NA	NA	TRBJ1-1	TRBV27	TGTGCCAGCAGTCCGACAGCTCCGGAGGGCACTGAAGCTTTCTTT	CASSPTAPEGTEAFF
14	NA	NA	TRBJ2-7	TRBV18	TGTGCCAGCTCACCAGCACCGACTTCCTACGAGCAGTACTTC	CASSPAPTSYEQYF
14	TRBD1	NA	TRBJ1-1	TRBV19	TGTGCCAGTAGCCAGGGACAGGGGAACACTGAAGCTTTCTTT	CASSQGQGNTEAFF
13	NA	NA	TRBJ1-2	TRBV6-5	TGTGCCAGCAGAAGTTCAGGGGTGGACGGCTACACCTTC	CASRSSGVDGYTF
16	NA	NA	TRBJ2-3	TRBV14	TGTGCCAGCAGCCACAGGGGCGCCCTAGGCACAGATACGCAGTATTTT	CASSHRGALGTDTQYF
13	TRBD1	NA	TRBJ1-2	TRBV6-1	TGTGCCAGCAGTGGGGGACAGGGGTTTGGCTACACCTTC	CASSGGQGFGYTF
15	TRBD1	NA	TRBJ1-3	TRBV6-6	TGTGCCAGCAGTTACTCGACAGGGGGAGGAAACACCATATATTTT	CASSYSTGGGNTIYF
11	NA	NA	TRBJ1-4	TRBV6-5	TGTGCCAGCGGGGCAGGGGAAAAACTGTTTTTT	CASGAGEKLFF
14	TRBD1	NA	TRBJ2-1	TRBV5-1	TGCGCCAGCAGCTCGACGACAGGGGATAATGAGCAGTTCTTC	CASSSTTGDNEQFF
14	TRBD1	few	TRBJ1-1	TRBV27	TGTGCCAGCAGTCCTCTCGGGACAGCAACAGAAGCTTTCTTT	CASSPLGTATEAFF
19	TRBD1	NA	TRBJ1-6	TRBV5-4	TGTGCCAGCAGCTCATACGGAACACCGGGACAGGGGGACGAATCACCCCTCCACTTT	CASSSYGTPGQGDESPLHF
15	TRBD2	NA	TRBJ2-5	TRBV7-7	TGTGCTAGCAGCTCCGGGACTAGCGGGGGAGAGACCCAGTACTTC	CASSSGTSGGETQYF
16	TRBD1	NA	TRBJ1-3	TRBV9	TGTGCCAGCAGCGTAGATTCAGGGGGGTCTGGAAACACCATATATTTT	CASSVDSGGSGNTIYF
13	NA	NA	TRBJ1-4	TRBV19	TGTGCCAGTGAGAATAAGGGAAATGAAAAACTGTTTTTT	CASENKGNEKLFF
15	TRBD2	NA	TRBJ2-3	TRBV7-2	TGTGCCAGCAGCCTAGCGGGGGGGCCTGAAGATACGCAGTATTTT	CASSLAGGPEDTQYF
12	NA	once	TRBJ2-5	TRBV29-1	TGCAGCGTTGGGACTAACTGGGAGACCCAGTACTTC	CSVGTNWETQYF
14	NA	once	TRBJ2-3	TRBV7-9	TGTGCCAGCACATGGGGGGGCGCGACAGATACGCAGTATTTT	CASTWGGATDTQYF
12	NA	once	TRBJ1-1	TRBV19	TGTGCCAGTACCATGTTTCAGGGAGAAGCTTTCTTT	CASTMFQGEAFF
16	TRBD2	NA	TRBJ2-3	TRBV19	TGTGCCAGTAGTAGGACAGCGGGGGGGGGAACAGATACGCAGTATTTT	CASSRTAGGGTDTQYF
16	TRBD2	NA	TRBJ2-3	TRBV27	TGTGCCAGCAGACCCCCGGGACTAGCCCTCTCGGATACGCAGTATTTT	CASRPPGLALSDTQYF
19	NA	NA	TRBJ2-2	TRBV7-6	TGTGCCAGCAGCTTAGCCCATGTATCCCCGGGACACTCCACCGGGGAGCTGTTTTTT	CASSLAHVSPGHSTGELFF
13	NA	NA	TRBJ2-1	TRBV19	TGTGCCAGTAGTATAGGACAGAACAATGAGCAGTTCTTC	CASSIGQNNEQFF
17	NA	NA	TRBJ1-3	TRBV10-3	TGTGCCATCAGTGAGTTGCAGGGGCAGGGGACTGGAAACACCATATATTTT	CAISELQGQGTGNTIYF
12	NA	few	TRBJ2-7	TRBV18	TGTGCCAGCTCACCAACCGGGGCCGAGCAGTACTTC	CASSPTGAEQYF
13	NA	once	TRBJ2-7	TRBV7-6	TGTGCCAGCAGCTTAGCGACAGGCTACGAGCAGTACTTC	CASSLATGYEQYF
16	NA	NA	TRBJ2-2	TRBV5-4	TGTGCCAGCAGCCCCACGGGGGGCGCGAACACCGGGGAGCTGTTTTTT	CASSPTGGANTGELFF
14	NA	NA	TRBJ1-1	TRBV29-1	TGCAGCGTTGCCAGGCTCCCGATGAACACTGAAGCTTTCTTT	CSVARLPMNTEAFF
14	TRBD1	NA	TRBJ2-1	TRBV6-1	TGTGCCAGCAGGCGGACAGGGCCCTACAATGAGCAGTTCTTC	CASRRTGPYNEQFF